The 28 T cell receptor beta chains listed next were all sequenced from one sample in a study of control samples from healthy donors and cancer patients. Libraries were prepared by immunoSEQ multiplex PCR; TCRdb keeps only in-frame clonotypes and omits some of them. The profile shows 150,000 to 200,000 clones, about 86% of them singletons. Sample: blood. The receptors were gathered from a man aged 18 to 30 in good health.

The rearrangement uses TRBV11-2 and TRBJ2-3; tentatively, D is TRBD2 (6 bases). The CDR3 sequence is 15 residues long. V lost 1 base, J lost 2 bases, and 10 bases lay in between. Germline CDR1 reads SGHAT; CDR2 reads FQNNGV. The DNA for the CDR3 is TGTGCCAGCAGCTTAGGCGGGGCCTACACAGATACGCAGTATTTT. The encoded protein is CASSLGGAYTDTQYF.

This clone was observed a handful of times. The chain has TRBV5-4 and TRBJ1-6, with a weak D call TRBD1 (5 bases). The CDR3 loop spans 19 amino acids. Germline assignment: CDR1 SGHNT and CDR2 YYREEE (reference sequence). V was shortened by 1 base and J by 1 base, with 18 bases between the two germline ends. CDR3 sequence: CASSLRGLSGGSYNSPLHF. The CDR3 region has the DNA TGTGCCAGCAGCTTGAGGGGCCTCTCGGGGGGTTCCTATAATTCACCCCTCCACTTT.

The sample holds one count of this clone. The chain links TRBV18 to TRBJ1-1; a possible D gene is TRBD1 (5 bases). The CDR3 runs to 14 residues. V lost 2 bases and J 1 base, leaving 8 bases between the germline ends. Germline-derived CDR1 and CDR2 are KGHSH and LQKENI. The CDR3 sequence is CASSPGGGNTEAFF. CDR3 sequence (DNA): TGTGCCAGCTCACCAGGCGGGGGGAACACTGAAGCTTTCTTT.

CDR3 sequence reads: CASSLGADNEQFF. The DNA of the CDR3 is TGTGCCAGCAGTTTAGGGGCTGACAATGAGCAGTTCTTC. The chain joins TRBV27 to TRBJ2-1, with TRBD1 as a possible D gene (5 bases). Looked up from germline, CDR1 is MNHEY and CDR2 is SMNVEV (reference sequence). Trimming pared 2 bases from V and 5 bases from J, leaving 7 bases between. The CDR3 consists of 13 residues.

This chain connects TRBV15 to TRBJ2-6, with 8 bases lining up with TRBD2. CDR3 length: 17 residues. Germline V gives CDR1 LNHNV, CDR2 YYDKDF (reference sequence). The V and J ends lost 6 bases and 2 bases, in that order; junction bases with no gene match: 9. The CDR3 bases are TGTGCCACCAGTGGAACTGGCGGGGGGACTGGGGCCAACGTCCTGACTTTC. Its translation is CATSGTGGGTGANVLTF.

The CDR3 region has the DNA TGTGCCAGCAGCCTGCCCGGGGGGGAGCTGTTTTTT. Protein product: CASSLPGGELFF. This chain connects TRBV11-3 to TRBJ2-2; D not resolved. This CDR3 contains 12 residues. Germline CDR1 reads SGHNT; CDR2 reads YENEEA. Trimming shortened V by 5 bases and J by 8 bases, and 9 bases separated the two germline ends.

The rearrangement uses TRBV2 and TRBJ1-2; D is perhaps TRBD1 (5 bases). This CDR3 spans 14 amino acids. V was pared by 3 bases and J by 2 bases, with 10 bases between. Germline CDR1 reads SNHLY; CDR2 reads FYNNEI. The CDR3 nucleotides are TGTGCCAGCAGTGAGGAGCGGGGCAACTATGGCTACACCTTC. Residues: CASSEERGNYGYTF.

V is TRBV6-2 or TRBV6-3 and J is TRBJ2-2, with 9 bases aligning to TRBD2. CDR1 and CDR2 (germline): MNHEY, SVGEGT. The CDR3 loop spans 15 amino acids. V was pared by 5 bases and J by 7 bases, with 8 bases of the junction left unmatched. As DNA, the CDR3 is TGTGCCAGCAGTCCCGGGACTAGCCTGGTCGGGGAGCTGTTTTTT. Protein: CASSPGTSLVGELFF.

V usage is TRBV30 and J usage is TRBJ1-3, with D tentatively TRBD1 (5 bases). Deletions cut 0 bases from V and 4 bases from J, with 13 bases between. The germline V gene has CDR1 GTSNPN and CDR2 SVGIG (reference sequence). This CDR3 spans 15 amino acids. This CDR3 is CAWSVQGTFGNTIYF. The CDR3 nucleotides read TGTGCCTGGAGTGTACAAGGGACCTTCGGAAACACCATATATTTT.

This sequence joins TRBV27 and TRBJ2-5; 10 bases line up with TRBD1. Germline V gives CDR1 MNHEY, CDR2 SMNVEV (reference sequence). The CDR3 contains 13 residues. Trimming removed 5 bases from V and 5 bases from J; junction bases left unmatched: 2. The CDR3 DNA sequence: TGTGCCAGCAGTCGGACAGGGGGGGAGACCCAGTACTTC. Its protein product is CASSRTGGETQYF.

This clone has only one observation. J is TRBJ1-2 and V is TRBV10-3; a weak D match, TRBD1 (6 bases). Germline CDR1 and CDR2: ENHRY and SYGVKD. The CDR3 spans 15 residues. With 8 bases removed from V and 7 bases from J, the gap between germline ends came to 23 bases. The CDR3 region is CAIAEGGEENRGYTF. DNA for the CDR3: TGTGCCATCGCCGAAGGGGGAGAGGAAAATCGTGGCTACACCTTC.

Here the CDR3 DNA reads TGTGCCAGCACACCCCTCACTGAAGCTTTCTTT. Residues: CASTPLTEAFF. The chain links TRBV28 to TRBJ1-1; D is uncertain. The CDR3 has 11 amino acids. The germline CDR1 and CDR2 sequences are MDHEN and SYDVKM. V was cut by 7 bases and J by 4 bases, with 7 bases left in between.

The chain is built from TRBV11-1 and TRBJ1-1; 7 bases are a match to TRBD1. With V trimmed by 1 base and J by 1 base, 0 bases remained unmatched. From germline, CDR1 is SGHAT and CDR2 FQDESV (reference sequence). The CDR3 consists of 14 residues. The CDR3 DNA follows: TGTGCCAGCAGCTTAGACAGGGGGAACACTGAAGCTTTCTTT. It specifies CASSLDRGNTEAFF.

This clone was observed a few times. This rearrangement joins TRBV2 to TRBJ1-4; a possible D gene is TRBD1 (5 bases). Germline V gene sequence: CDR1 SNHLY, CDR2 FYNNEI. Trimming stripped 6 bases from V and 11 bases from J, with 13 bases between. The CDR3 is made up of 12 amino acids. CDR3: CASSKDRTKLFF. CDR3 nucleotides: TGTGCCAGCAGCAAAGACAGAACTAAACTGTTTTTT.

This chain joins TRBV6-4 and TRBJ2-6, with no clear D. The length of the CDR3 is 14 residues. The V gene's germline CDR1 is MRHNA and CDR2 SNTAGT. V gave up 3 bases and J gave up 0 bases, with 3 bases separating them. The CDR3 reads CASSEASGANVLTF. As DNA, the CDR3 is TGTGCCAGCAGTGAGGCCTCTGGGGCCAACGTCCTGACTTTC.

V and J are TRBV27 and TRBJ2-1; TRBD1 agrees at 9 bases. With V trimmed by 2 bases and J by 3 bases, 5 bases remained unmatched. Germline V gene lookup returns CDR1 MNHEY and CDR2 SMNVEV (reference sequence). This CDR3 has 16 amino acids. The CDR3 region has the DNA TGTGCCAGCAGTTTAAGGGGACAGGGCCTCTACAATGAGCAGTTCTTC. Translation: CASSLRGQGLYNEQFF.

This sequence joins TRBV29-1 and TRBJ1-6; maybe TRBD1 (5 bases). The CDR3 covers 18 residues. Germline assignment: CDR1 SQVTM and CDR2 ANQGSEA. V lost 4 bases and J lost 4, with 23 bases in between. CDR3 coding DNA: TGCAGCGTTGGGCCCCGGGACTCCCGGATCCGTTATAATTCACCCCTCCACTTT. This codes for CSVGPRDSRIRYNSPLHF. The whole variable domain, remainder taken from reference TRBV29-1 and TRBJ1-6, is SAVISQKPSRDICQRGTSLTIQCQVDSQVTMMFWYRQQPGQSLTLIATANQGSEATYESGFVIDKFPISRPNLTFSTLTVSNMSPEDSSIYLCSVGPRDSRIRYNSPLHFGNGTRLTVT.

This clone occurred once. The chain links TRBV19 to TRBJ2-2; a weak D match, TRBD1 (5 bases). Per the germline V gene, CDR1 is LNHDA and CDR2 is SQIVND (reference sequence). V lost 5 bases and J 3 bases, leaving 16 bases between the germline ends. This CDR3 contains 16 residues. CDR3 DNA sequence: TGTGCCAGTAGTCTGGCAGGGCGATTCTACACCGGGGAGCTGTTTTTT. Protein sequence: CASSLAGRFYTGELFF.

The V gene is TRBV3-1 (or the pseudogene TRBV3-2), the J gene TRBJ2-7, with D possibly matching TRBD2 (5 bases). Per the germline V gene, CDR1 is LGHDT and CDR2 is YNNKEL (reference sequence). The CDR3 runs to 13 residues. Deletions cut 4 bases from V and 3 bases from J, with 10 bases between. This CDR3 reads CASSRTSYYEQYF. Here the CDR3 DNA reads TGTGCCAGCAGCCGCACTAGTTACTACGAGCAGTACTTC.

This chain links TRBV6-5 with TRBJ2-3; 9 bases line up with TRBD1. CDR1 is MNHEY and CDR2 is SVGAGI in the germline V gene. The V segment lost 6 bases and the J segment 3 bases; nucleotides outside the gene matches: 4. This CDR3 comprises 14 residues. The CDR3 DNA is TGTGCCAGCAGACGGACAGGGGCTACAGATACGCAGTATTTT. Translation gives CASRRTGATDTQYF.

The V and J genes are TRBV6-2 or TRBV6-3 and TRBJ1-5; tentatively, D is TRBD1 (6 bases). The V gene's germline CDR1 is MNHEY and CDR2 SVGEGT. Trimming removed 5 bases from V and 3 bases from J, with 11 bases in between. This CDR3 is built from 14 residues. CDR3 DNA sequence: TGTGCCAGCAGTGCAGGGGTGACCAATCAGCCCCAGCATTTT. This translates into CASSAGVTNQPQHF.

The J gene is TRBJ2-5, the V gene TRBV6-5; tentatively, D is TRBD1 (6 bases). Germline V gene lookup returns CDR1 MNHEY and CDR2 SVGAGI. Trimming removed 10 bases at V and 3 bases at J, with 15 bases between. The CDR3 runs 13 residues. Here the CDR3 reads CATRTDREETQYF. The CDR3 coding sequence is TGTGCCACCCGGACAGATCGCGAAGAGACCCAGTACTTC.

This sequence joins TRBV4-1 and TRBJ2-1; possible D gene TRBD1, 5 bases. The CDR3 loop spans 17 amino acids. CDR1 is MGHRA and CDR2 is YSYEKL in the germline V gene. V dropped 1 base and J dropped 0 bases, with 13 bases sitting between them. This CDR3 reads CASSQAKGSSSYNEQFF. As DNA, the CDR3 is TGCGCCAGCAGCCAAGCGAAGGGGTCCTCCTCCTACAATGAGCAGTTCTTC.

The chain links TRBV2 to TRBJ1-2; D may be TRBD1 (5 bases). In germline, CDR1 is SNHLY, CDR2 FYNNEI. CDR3 length: 12 amino acids. V lost 5 bases, J lost 3 bases, and 7 bases lay in between. The CDR3: CASSQGDYGYTF. The CDR3 DNA reads TGTGCCAGCAGTCAGGGAGACTATGGCTACACCTTC. The complete variable domain, with remaining parts taken from reference TRBV2 and TRBJ1-2, reads EPEVTQTPSHQVTQMGQEVILRCVPISNHLYFYWYRQILGQKVEFLVSFYNNEISEKSEIFDDQFSVERPDGSNFTLKIRSTKLEDSAMYFCASSQGDYGYTFGSGTRLTVV.

The CDR3 region is CASINQDGGRGYTF. CDR3 coding DNA: TGTGCCAGCATCAACCAAGACGGGGGTCGGGGCTACACCTTC. The chain employs TRBV28 and TRBJ1-2; maybe TRBD1 (5 bases). The CDR3 extends over 14 amino acids. CDR1 is MDHEN, CDR2 SYDVKM, per germline. V was clipped by 7 bases and J by 8 bases, with 20 bases between them.

The chain recombines TRBV11-2 with TRBJ2-2; D not resolved. This CDR3 has 13 residues. Germline V gene data show CDR1 as SGHAT and CDR2 as FQNNGV. Trimming took off 0 bases at V and 6 bases at J, with 5 bases between the two ends. This chain's CDR3 is CASSLEVSGELFF. Written as DNA, the CDR3 is TGTGCCAGCAGCTTAGAGGTCTCCGGGGAGCTGTTTTTT.

V is TRBV6-5 and J is TRBJ2-1; 9 nucleotides align to TRBD1. V dropped 8 bases and J dropped 5; count of bases not matched to a gene: 10. Germline values: CDR1 MNHEY, CDR2 SVGAGI. The CDR3 totals 15 residues. This chain's CDR3 is CASSRGGTGNNEQFF. In DNA form, the CDR3 reads TGTGCCAGCTCCAGGGGGGGGACAGGGAACAATGAGCAGTTCTTC.

The chain is built from TRBV27 and TRBJ1-3; TRBD1 might be the D (5 bases). The germline V gene has CDR1 MNHEY and CDR2 SMNVEV (reference sequence). The CDR3 length is 14 residues. Trimming cost V 4 bases and J 2 bases, with 9 bases left between them. The CDR3 region is CASSSQGTGNTIYF. The CDR3 coding sequence is TGTGCCAGCAGTTCGCAGGGAACTGGAAACACCATATATTTT.